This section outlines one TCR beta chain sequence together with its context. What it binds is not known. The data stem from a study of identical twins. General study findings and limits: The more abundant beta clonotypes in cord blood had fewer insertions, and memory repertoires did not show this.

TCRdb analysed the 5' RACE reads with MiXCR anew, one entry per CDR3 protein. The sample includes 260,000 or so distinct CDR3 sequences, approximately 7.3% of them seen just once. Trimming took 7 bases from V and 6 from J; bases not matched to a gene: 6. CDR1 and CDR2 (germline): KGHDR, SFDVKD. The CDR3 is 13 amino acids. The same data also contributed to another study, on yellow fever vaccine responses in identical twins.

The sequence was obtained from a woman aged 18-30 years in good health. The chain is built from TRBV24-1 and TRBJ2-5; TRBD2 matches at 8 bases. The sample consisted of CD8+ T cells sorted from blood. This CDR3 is CATRRSGTQTQYF. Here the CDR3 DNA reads TGTGCCACCAGGCGTAGCGGGACTCAGACCCAGTACTTC.